One T cell receptor (beta chain) is described in this entry. This CDR3 comprises 14 residues. The V end was cut by 2 bases, the J end by 1 base, with 9 bases between. The germline V gene has CDR1 SGHRS and CDR2 YFSETQ. The data are from a study of blood T cell repertoires in COVID-19. About the research overall: From T cells, B-cell-depleted T cells, or PBMCs came the material, which was cDNA or gDNA.

In the authors' workflow: Quantification of nucleated cells was approximated via reference gene primer amplification. Libraries were prepared by immunoSEQ multiplex PCR; TCRdb keeps only in-frame clonotypes and omits some of them. The V and J calls and clone size are taken from that table; D and trimming were inferred from the DNA. Altogether 250,000 or so clones are present, roughly four fifths being singletons, with the ten largest covering nearly 9%. Sequencing input: peripheral blood. This chain joins TRBV5-1 and TRBJ2-5; D unclear. The receptor was isolated from a man aged 80 or over with acute or convalescent COVID-19. The CDR3 DNA reads as TGCGCCAGCAGCTTTCCAGGTCGCCAAGAGACCCAGTACTTC. It specifies CASSFPGRQETQYF.